Shown below are 15 T cell receptor beta chains from a single sample sequenced in a study of Ad26.COV2.S vaccination and SARS-CoV-2 variants. Clones were read by immunoSEQ multiplex PCR, and TCRdb kept only the in-frame ones, dropping some. This sample has under 400,000 clones, with over 75% found just once. Specified treatment: around 19 received Ad26.COV2.S at low or high dose, single or two shots; about 5 received placebo; per-sample allocation not given. After the first vaccine or placebo injection, samples were drawn on day 63. The specimen was peripheral blood, collected in a trial of Ad26.COV2.S vaccine versus placebo. The receptor set was obtained from a person aged 18 to 65 who received the Ad26.COV2.S COVID-19 vaccine or a placebo.

The genes are TRBV12-2 and TRBJ1-2; the table assigns TRBD1, which was not confirmed against the DNA. TRBV12-2 is a pseudogene. This CDR3 contains 15 residues. The CDR3 spells CASRNLSRTGVGYTF. The CDR3, as DNA: TGTGCAAGTCGCAACCTCTCACGAACAGGGGTGGGCTACACCTTC.

The chain joins TRBV15 to TRBJ1-2; no reliable D call. This CDR3 region has 14 residues. CDR1 and CDR2 (germline): LNHNV, YYDKDF (reference sequence). Trimming shortened V by 3 bases and J by 8 bases, and 16 bases separated the two germline ends. The CDR3 DNA reads TGTGCCACCAGCAGGGTACACCTTGAAAACGGCTACACCTTC. Encoded protein: CATSRVHLENGYTF.

The chain links TRBV13 to TRBJ2-1, with 8 bases fitting TRBD2. With V trimmed by 4 bases and J by 6 bases, 11 bases remained unmatched. This CDR3 spans 16 amino acids. Germline CDR1 is PRHDT and CDR2 is FYEKMQ (reference sequence). Here the CDR3 reads CASSSQGRGGTNEQFF. The DNA of the CDR3 is TGTGCCAGCAGCTCCCAGGGCCGGGGGGGGACCAATGAGCAGTTCTTC.

The V and J genes are TRBV6-5 and TRBJ1-2; TRBD1 matches 7 bases. CDR1 and CDR2 from the germline V gene are MNHEY and SVGAGI. V was clipped by 5 bases and J by 5 bases; unmatched bases: 11. The CDR3 spans 15 residues. CDR3 sequence reads: CASSPLGRGRYGYTF. CDR3 in DNA: TGTGCCAGCAGTCCACTAGGCAGGGGGAGATATGGCTACACCTTC.

The genes are TRBV30 and TRBJ1-2; 7 nucleotides agree with TRBD1. CDR1 and CDR2 (germline): GTSNPN, SVGIG (reference sequence). The CDR3 contains 13 residues. V lost 2 bases, J lost 5 bases, and 5 bases stayed unmatched. CDR3 in amino acids: CAWSLVQGYGYTF. CDR3 DNA sequence: TGTGCCTGGAGTTTGGTACAGGGGTATGGCTACACCTTC.

This chain connects TRBV5-1 to TRBJ2-3; weak D call: TRBD2 (6 bases). V lost 4 bases and J 4 bases, leaving 22 bases between the germline ends. The CDR3 is 17 residues long. Germline V lookup: CDR1 SGHRS, CDR2 YFSETQ. The CDR3 nucleotides are TGCGCCAGCAGCCTGACGACCGTAGGAGGGGACTCAGATACGCAGTATTTT. This sequence encodes CASSLTTVGGDSDTQYF.

The chain couples TRBV28 to TRBJ1-2, with D hard to call. CDR1 and CDR2 (germline): MDHEN, SYDVKM. V lost 6 bases, J lost 2 bases, and 16 bases lay in between. This CDR3 is built from 15 residues. The DNA for the CDR3 is TGTGCCAGCAGCCCGCCCGTCGTACGGAACTATGGCTACACCTTC. It yields the protein CASSPPVVRNYGYTF.

The rearrangement links TRBV19 to TRBJ2-1, with unresolved D. V lost 5 bases and J 2 bases, leaving 7 bases between the germline ends. Germline V CDR1 and CDR2: LNHDA, SQIVND (reference sequence). This CDR3 is built from 13 residues. CDR3 region: CASSLQAYNEQFF. The CDR3 DNA follows: TGTGCCAGTAGTCTTCAGGCCTACAATGAGCAGTTCTTC. Drawing the rest from reference TRBV19 and TRBJ2-1, the complete variable domain is DGGITQSPKYLFRKEGQNVTLSCEQNLNHDAMYWYRQDPGQGLRLIYYSQIVNDFQKGDIAEGYSVSREKKESFPLTVTSAQKNPTAFYLCASSLQAYNEQFFGPGTRLTVL.

This clone was counted a single time. The chain is built from TRBV20-1 and TRBJ2-2; D is ambiguous. The CDR3 spans 17 residues. Germline lookup yields CDR1 DFQATT and CDR2 SNEGSKA (reference sequence). Trimming left V 3 bases short and J 4 bases short, with 21 bases between. The CDR3 DNA sequence: TGCAGTGCTAGTGAAATGGCAGGACGATCGGGCACCGGGGAGCTGTTTTTT. This sequence encodes CSASEMAGRSGTGELFF.

The rearrangement uses TRBV18 and TRBJ1-1, with a weak D call TRBD1 (6 bases). The CDR3 spans 17 residues. Germline assignment: CDR1 KGHSH and CDR2 LQKENI. The V gene lost 3 bases and the J gene lost 2 bases, with 19 bases spanning the gap. The DNA of the CDR3 is TGTGCCAGCTCACCCGTCTCCGGGGGCAGGGGAAACACTGAAGCTTTCTTT. Protein: CASSPVSGGRGNTEAFF.

The rearrangement joins TRBV5-4 to TRBJ1-2; the match to TRBD1 covers 8 bases. The CDR3 contains 14 residues. The V segment lost 0 bases and the J segment 2 bases; nucleotides outside the gene matches: 0. Looked up from germline, CDR1 is SGHNT and CDR2 is YYREEE (reference sequence). As DNA, the CDR3 is TGTGCCAGCAGCTTGGCAGGGGGCAACTATGGCTACACCTTC. Its protein product is CASSLAGGNYGYTF.

The V gene is TRBV5-4, the J gene TRBJ1-1; D unclear. Germline V gives CDR1 SGHNT, CDR2 YYREEE (reference sequence). V lost 4 bases to trimming and J lost 0 bases, with 19 bases between them. CDR3 length: 17 residues. This CDR3 is CASSPAGGKRMNTEAFF. The CDR3 DNA reads TGTGCCAGCAGCCCAGCCGGTGGAAAGAGAATGAACACTGAAGCTTTCTTT.

The sample holds many counts of this clone. The chain links TRBV13 to TRBJ2-1; either TRBD1 or TRBD2 may supply D (5 bases each). This CDR3 contains 15 residues. In germline, CDR1 is PRHDT, CDR2 FYEKMQ (reference sequence). The V end lost 4 bases, the J end lost 4 bases, and 14 bases lay between the germline ends. The CDR3 DNA sequence: TGTGCCAGCAGCTCCGCCGGGACCGGATACAATGAGCAGTTCTTC. It encodes CASSSAGTGYNEQFF.

The V gene is TRBV3-1 (or the pseudogene TRBV3-2), the J gene TRBJ1-1, with D possibly matching TRBD1 (5 bases). Germline V gene data show CDR1 as LGHDT and CDR2 as YNNKEL (reference sequence). With 4 bases removed from V and 10 bases from J, the gap between germline ends came to 13 bases. CDR3 length: 12 amino acids. CDR3 residues: CASSPRAGRAFF. The CDR3, as DNA: TGTGCCAGCAGCCCCAGGGCAGGGAGAGCTTTCTTT.

The chain combines TRBV30 with TRBJ1-6; D not certain. The germline CDR1 and CDR2 sequences are GTSNPN and SVGIG (reference sequence). The CDR3 has 14 residues. V lost 2 bases to trimming and J lost 10 bases, with 15 bases between them. The CDR3 nucleotides are TGTGCCTGGAGTTCATCGACTGACGGCTCACCCCTCCACTTT. It is translated as CAWSSSTDGSPLHF.